A selection of T cell receptor beta chains follows, all from one sample in a study of shared clonotypes between healthy human individuals. The repertoire was sequenced with immunoSEQ multiplex PCR; TCRdb's copy has only in-frame clones and lacks some. The data hold hundreds of thousands of clones, with about 96% observed a single time. Material for sequencing was memory CD8+ T cells sorted from blood. The receptors were gathered from a man aged 25-45 years in good health. CDR3s include the opening cysteine and the closing phenylalanine or tryptophan. The order of the fields is clone size, V gene, D gene, J gene, CDR3 DNA, CDR3 protein. The D gene is left open where the match is weak. For some rows the clone size is stated as once, few or many, or as a class when expanded; others skip it.

>NA|TRBV7-3|NA|TRBJ2-1
TGTGCCAGCAGCTTAAATTCGTACAATGAGCAGTTCTTC
CASSLNSYNEQFF
>NA|TRBV27|TRBD1|TRBJ2-7
TGTGCCAGCAGTTTTGGGACAGGGTACGAGCAGTACTTC
CASSFGTGYEQYF
>NA|TRBV29-1|TRBD2|TRBJ2-7
TGCAGCGTTGCTAGCGGGGCCTACGAGCAGTACTTC
CSVASGAYEQYF
>NA|TRBV30|NA|TRBJ2-5
TGTGCCTGGAGTACGGGAGTGGAGACCCAGTACTTC
CAWSTGVETQYF
>NA|TRBV28|NA|TRBJ1-5
TGTGCCAGCAGTAGAACCGGGGGCGTCCGAATTAGCAATCAGCCCCAGCATTTT
CASSRTGGVRISNQPQHF
>once|TRBV6-5|TRBD2|TRBJ2-5
TGTGCCAGCAGTTACTCTCCTAGCGGTCCATTGGCCCAGTACTTC
CASSYSPSGPLAQYF
>NA|TRBV13|NA|TRBJ2-5
TGTGCCAGCAGCTTAGGCCAGCGAATTATTCAAGAGACCCAGTACTTC
CASSLGQRIIQETQYF
>once|TRBV28|TRBD2|TRBJ2-1
TGTGCCAGCAGTTTAGGGACTAGTCTCCACAATGAGCAGTTCTTC
CASSLGTSLHNEQFF
>NA|TRBV13|TRBD1|TRBJ1-1
TGTGCCAGCACCTTTGACAGGGCGACGGGGGCTTTCTTT
CASTFDRATGAFF
>NA|TRBV28|NA|TRBJ2-5
TGTGCCAGCAGTTTACCCGGGACCGGTCAAGAGACCCAGTACTTC
CASSLPGTGQETQYF
>NA|TRBV27|NA|TRBJ2-2
TGTGCCAGCAGTCGGGGCACCGGGGAGCTGTTTTTT
CASSRGTGELFF
>NA|TRBV11-2|NA|TRBJ2-5
TGTGCCAGCAGCTTGGTTTATACTCCAGAGACCCAGTACTTC
CASSLVYTPETQYF
>NA|TRBV5-4|TRBD1|TRBJ1-6
TGTGCCAGCAGCGGACAGGGGGCCGAATCACCCCTCCACTTT
CASSGQGAESPLHF
>NA|TRBV28|NA|TRBJ1-4
TGTGCCAGCAGTTATCTGGGTCAGGAAAAACTGTTTTTT
CASSYLGQEKLFF
>NA|TRBV6-5|TRBD2|TRBJ2-1
TGTGCCAGCAACCCGATAGCGGGAGCAAACAATGAGCAGTTCTTC
CASNPIAGANNEQFF
>NA|TRBV5-1|TRBD2|TRBJ2-3
TGCGCCAGCAGCTTGCCTGCTAGCGGGAAACCAGATACGCAGTATTTT
CASSLPASGKPDTQYF
>NA|TRBV29-1|NA|TRBJ2-3
TGCAGCGTAAGATTGGGTCCAGATACGCAGTATTTT
CSVRLGPDTQYF
>NA|TRBV4-1|TRBD1|TRBJ2-1
TGCGCCAGCAGCCAAGAATTCGGGACAGGGCCCTACAATGAGCAGTTCTTC
CASSQEFGTGPYNEQFF
>NA|TRBV19|NA|TRBJ1-1
TGTGCCAGTAGTTCCACAGGTCACTGGGTGAACACTGAAGCTTTCTTT
CASSSTGHWVNTEAFF
>NA|TRBV18|TRBD1|TRBJ1-2
TGTGCCAGCTCGCTACAGGGGGCGCTTGGCTACACCTTC
CASSLQGALGYTF
>NA|TRBV6-1|NA|TRBJ2-3
TGTGCCAGCGCCTGGGGTACAGATACGCAGTATTTT
CASAWGTDTQYF
>NA|TRBV30|NA|TRBJ1-5
TGTGCCTGGAGTGTTGGGGATAATCAGCCCCAGCATTTT
CAWSVGDNQPQHF
>once|TRBV6-5|NA|TRBJ2-2
TGTGCCAGCAGTTGGGGGCCTATCACCGGGGAGCTGTTTTTT
CASSWGPITGELFF
>NA|TRBV5-6|NA|TRBJ1-1
TGTGCCAGCAGCTTGAACCGGGGGGTCAACACTGAAGCTTTCTTT
CASSLNRGVNTEAFF
>NA|TRBV2|NA|TRBJ2-2
TGTGCCAGCAGTGGGGGAGTATCGTACACCGGGGAGCTGTTTTTT
CASSGGVSYTGELFF
>NA|TRBV11-1|NA|TRBJ2-2
TGTGCCAGCAGCCGCGGACGGGAGCAGTACACCGGGGAGCTGTTTTTT
CASSRGREQYTGELFF